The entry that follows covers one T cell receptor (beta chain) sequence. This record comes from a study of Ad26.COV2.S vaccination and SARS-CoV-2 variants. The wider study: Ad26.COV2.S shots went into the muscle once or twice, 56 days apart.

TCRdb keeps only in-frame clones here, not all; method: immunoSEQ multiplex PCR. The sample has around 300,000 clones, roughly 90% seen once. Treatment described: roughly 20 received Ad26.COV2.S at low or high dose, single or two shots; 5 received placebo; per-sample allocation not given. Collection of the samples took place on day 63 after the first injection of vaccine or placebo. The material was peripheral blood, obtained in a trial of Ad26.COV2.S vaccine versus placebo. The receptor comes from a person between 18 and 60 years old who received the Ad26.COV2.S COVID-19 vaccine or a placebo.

In nucleotides, the CDR3 is TGCAGCGTTGAAGATGCCGGCAGGGGGAAAAATGGCTACACCTTC. Amino acids: CSVEDAGRGKNGYTF. The V and J genes are TRBV29-1 and TRBJ1-2; 7 bases match TRBD1. The ends lost 0 bases at V and 6 bases at J; junction bases unmatched: 10. The CDR3 extends over 15 amino acids. CDR1 and CDR2 (germline): SQVTM, ANQGSEA.